What follows is one T cell receptor (beta chain) and its context. The data are from a study of blood T cell repertoires in COVID-19. In germline, CDR1 is GTSNPN, CDR2 SVGIG (reference sequence). CDR3 size: 11 residues. Sequencing was performed with immunoSEQ multiplex PCR; in TCRdb, only in-frame clones are kept and a portion is missing. The sample has some 200,000 clones, more than 75% seen once. Sequenced: peripheral blood. The TCR sequence derives from a man aged 50-60 years with acute or convalescent COVID-19. The rearrangement joins TRBV30 to TRBJ1-2, with D perhaps TRBD1 (5 bases). CDR3 sequence reads: CAFGGYGGYTF. CDR3 in DNA: TGTGCTTTCGGGGGGTACGGTGGCTACACCTTC.